One and the same sample provided the 18 T cell receptor beta chains below, sequenced in a study of neurological immune-mediated disorders. TCRdb passed the 5' RACE reads through MiXCR, listing each CDR3 protein once. This table holds approximately 40,000 distinct CDR3 sequences, roughly 13% found once. What was sequenced was PBMCs. The receptors here all came from a female donor in good health.

This clonotype appeared many times. V gene TRBV5-1 combines with J gene TRBJ2-4; tentatively, D is TRBD2 (6 bases). The germline CDR1 and CDR2 sequences are SGHRS and YFSETQ. V was pared by 4 bases and J by 0 bases, with 14 bases between. The CDR3 runs 16 residues. For the CDR3, the DNA is TGCGCCAGCAGCCTCGGGGAGGTCTTAGCCAAAAACATTCAGTACTTC. It yields the protein CASSLGEVLAKNIQYF. The variable domain in full, with the rest retrieved from reference TRBV5-1 and TRBJ2-4, is KAGVTQTPRYLIKTRGQQVTLSCSPISGHRSVSWYQQTPGQGLQFLFEYFSETQRNKGNFPGRFSGRQFSNSRSEMNVSTLELGDSALYLCASSLGEVLAKNIQYFGAGTRLSVL.

There are many counts of this clonotype. The V call is TRBV7-2, the J call TRBJ2-5; the match to TRBD2 covers 7 bases. V shed 5 bases, J shed 2 bases, and the junction held 8 bases outside the gene matches. Germline V CDR1 and CDR2: SGHTA, FQGNSA. The CDR3 sequence is 15 residues long. CDR3 sequence: CASSPRRGSQETQYF. Here the CDR3 DNA reads TGTGCCAGCAGCCCGCGGCGCGGGAGTCAAGAGACCCAGTACTTC.

This clonotype was seen repeatedly, ten times or more. V usage is TRBV20-1 and J usage is TRBJ2-1; 7 nucleotides align to TRBD1. Trimming cost V 1 base and J 8 bases; bases outside gene matches: 8. CDR1 and CDR2 (germline): DFQATT, SNEGSKA (reference sequence). The CDR3 has 14 residues. CDR3 nucleotides: TGCAGTGCTAGAGGGTCGTTAGGGGGCGATGAGCAGTTCTTC. This translates into CSARGSLGGDEQFF.

This chain connects TRBV5-1 to TRBJ2-7; TRBD1 matches at 11 bases. Looked up from germline, CDR1 is SGHRS and CDR2 is YFSETQ. The ends lost 4 bases at V and 7 bases at J; junction bases unmatched: 10. CDR3 size: 15 residues. CDR3 DNA sequence: TGCGCCAGCAGCCCCCGCTTGGACAGGGGGCAAGAGCAGTACTTC. Translation gives CASSPRLDRGQEQYF.

V gene TRBV28 combines with J gene TRBJ1-1; 8 bases agree with TRBD1. The length of the CDR3 is 15 residues. V lost 5 bases and J lost 3; bases outside the gene matches: 8. Per the germline V gene, CDR1 is MDHEN and CDR2 is SYDVKM. CDR3 amino acids: CASSNQGAKDTEAFF. Here the CDR3 DNA reads TGTGCCAGCAGTAACCAGGGGGCGAAGGACACTGAAGCTTTCTTT.

This clonotype was found many times. V and J are TRBV5-1 and TRBJ2-2; the match to TRBD2 covers 9 bases. The CDR3 spans 15 residues. Germline CDR1 is SGHRS and CDR2 is YFSETQ. Germline trimming cut 4 bases from V and 4 bases from J; bases unmatched to any gene: 5. In DNA form, the CDR3 reads TGCGCCAGCAGCCCAAGCGGGAGGCGCACCGGGGAGCTGTTTTTT. Its translation is CASSPSGRRTGELFF.

This clonotype was picked up many times. The chain has TRBV20-1 and TRBJ2-2; 9 nucleotides align to TRBD2. CDR3 length: 16 residues. The ends lost 0 bases at V and 7 bases at J; junction bases unmatched: 9. Germline V gene sequence: CDR1 DFQATT, CDR2 SNEGSKA (reference sequence). The CDR3 loop reads CSARDLASGDGGELFF. The CDR3 region has the DNA TGCAGTGCTAGAGATCTGGCTAGCGGGGATGGCGGGGAGCTGTTTTTT.

This clonotype was found many times. The chain uses TRBV3-1 and TRBJ1-6; D is uncertain. The germline V gene encodes CDR1 LGHDT and CDR2 YNNKEL (reference sequence). The CDR3 loop spans 14 amino acids. Trimming cost V 2 bases and J 5 bases, with 7 bases left between them. The CDR3 DNA follows: TGTGCCAGCAGCCAATCAGTGAATAATTCACCCCTCCACTTT. It specifies CASSQSVNNSPLHF. The complete variable domain, with remaining parts taken from reference TRBV3-1 and TRBJ1-6, reads DTAVSQTPKYLVTQMGNDKSIKCEQNLGHDTMYWYKQDSKKFLKIMFSYNNKELIINETVPNRFSPKSPDKAHLNLHINSLELGDSAVYFCASSQSVNNSPLHFGNGTRLTVT.

This clonotype was seen many times. The chain recombines TRBV12-3 or TRBV12-4 with TRBJ2-1, with TRBD2 matching 9 bases. CDR3 length: 15 residues. V gave up 5 bases and J gave up 5 bases; unmatched junction bases: 7. CDR3 protein: CASSPGGLANNEQFF. CDR3 DNA sequence: TGTGCCAGCAGTCCCGGGGGACTAGCAAACAATGAGCAGTTCTTC.

This clonotype came up many times. The chain is built from TRBV5-5 and TRBJ2-4, with unresolved D. The CDR3 length is 15 residues. The germline V gene has CDR1 SGHKS and CDR2 YYEKEE (reference sequence). V shed 4 bases and J shed 1 base, with 12 bases lying between them. The CDR3 DNA is TGTGCCAGCAGCCCCCCTGGCCTCGCCAAAAACATTCAGTACTTC. Translating it yields CASSPPGLAKNIQYF.

This clonotype was seen many times. The J gene is TRBJ2-7, the V gene TRBV11-2; the match to TRBD1 covers 7 bases. V lost 1 base, J lost 3 bases, and 6 bases stayed unmatched. There are 15 residues in the CDR3. The germline CDR1 and CDR2 sequences are SGHAT and FQNNGV. In nucleotides, the CDR3 is TGTGCCAGCAGCTTAGCAGGGGGACCCTTCTACGAGCAGTACTTC. Protein sequence: CASSLAGGPFYEQYF.

The sample holds many counts of this clonotype. V gene TRBV5-1 combines with J gene TRBJ2-7, with D unclear. Trimming pared 4 bases from V and 1 base from J, leaving 6 bases between. CDR3 length: 12 amino acids. Germline V gene lookup returns CDR1 SGHRS and CDR2 YFSETQ. The CDR3 here is CASSATSYEQYF. CDR3 in DNA: TGCGCCAGCAGCGCCACATCCTACGAGCAGTACTTC.

Ten or more counts support this clonotype. V and J are TRBV19 and TRBJ1-1; D not certain. V dropped 7 bases and J dropped 4 bases, with 13 bases sitting between them. In germline, CDR1 is LNHDA, CDR2 SQIVND (reference sequence). This CDR3 spans 13 amino acids. The CDR3 spells CASTNLVGTEAFF. The CDR3 nucleotides read TGTGCCAGTACTAATCTCGTAGGCACTGAAGCTTTCTTT.

This clonotype occurred many times. The chain joins TRBV7-6 to TRBJ2-7; 8 bases line up with TRBD2. V was clipped by 2 bases and J by 4 bases; unmatched bases: 4. Germline CDR1 reads SGHVS; CDR2 reads FNYEAQ. The CDR3 sequence is 14 residues long. The DNA of the CDR3 is TGTGCCAGCAGCTTAAGCGGGGGAGCATACGAGCAGTACTTC. As protein: CASSLSGGAYEQYF. Variable domain in full (rest from reference TRBV7-6 and TRBJ2-7): GAGVSQSPRYKVTKRGQDVALRCDPISGHVSLYWYRQALGQGPEFLTYFNYEAQQDKSGLPNDRFSAERPEGSISTLTIQRTEQRDSAMYRCASSLSGGAYEQYFGPGTRLTVT.

This clonotype was seen at least ten times. This sequence joins TRBV7-2 and TRBJ2-7, with D perhaps matching TRBD1 or TRBD2 (6 bases each). Germline V gene lookup returns CDR1 SGHTA and CDR2 FQGNSA. Trimming removed 5 bases from V and 0 bases from J, with 20 bases in between. The CDR3 spans 17 residues. The DNA of the CDR3 is TGTGCCAGCAGCCGAACACTGGGGGGCGGGGACTCCTACGAGCAGTACTTC. Protein: CASSRTLGGGDSYEQYF.

This clonotype appeared many times. The V gene is TRBV5-1, the J gene TRBJ2-1, with 11 nucleotides matching TRBD2. This CDR3 is built from 15 residues. The germline CDR1 and CDR2 sequences are SGHRS and YFSETQ. V was clipped by 1 base and J by 7 bases; unmatched bases: 4. The CDR3 region has the DNA TGCGCCAGCAGCTTGTTATTAGCGGGAGGGAATGAGCAGTTCTTC. Translated, it gives CASSLLLAGGNEQFF.

Ten or more counts support this clonotype. The CDR3 DNA reads TGTGCCAGCAGCGTAGCTTTAGGGCAGGGGGCGAGTGGCTACACCTTC. Protein product: CASSVALGQGASGYTF. This sequence joins TRBV9 and TRBJ1-2, with TRBD1 matching over 8 bases. Germline loops: CDR1 SGDLS, CDR2 YYNGEE. Unmatched junction bases numbered 11, after V lost 0 bases and J lost 7 bases. The CDR3 spans 16 residues.

Note on this clonotype: A junction end diverges from the germline sequence, so it may reflect a read error. J is TRBJ2-7 and V is TRBV3-1; 10 bases map to TRBD1. There are 16 residues in the CDR3. Germline V CDR1 and CDR2: LGHDT, YNNKEL (reference sequence). CDR3 sequence (DNA): TGTGCCAGCAGCCGGGGAACGGGACAGGGGTCCTTCGAGCAGTACTTC. Protein sequence: CASSRGTGQGSFEQYF.